The 2 T cell receptor beta chains reported below all come from one sample, sequenced in a study of OX40 agonist ivuxolimab in advanced cancers. Sequencing was performed with immunoSEQ multiplex PCR; in TCRdb, only in-frame clones are kept and a portion is missing. The sample contains about 35,000 clones, 90% to 95% of which appear only once. Here the sequenced sample was CD4+ or CD8+ T cells sorted from blood, taken in a trial of the OX40 agonist ivuxolimab. All receptors come from an adult with an advanced solid tumor such as melanoma, head and neck, liver or kidney cancer.

V is TRBV30 and J is TRBJ1-1; D not resolved. Germline CDR1 reads GTSNPN; CDR2 reads SVGIG (reference sequence). Trimming left V 3 bases short and J 7 bases short, with 12 bases between. CDR3 length: 12 residues. The DNA for the CDR3 is TGTGCCTGGAGCCCCCGGCATCGTGAAGCTTTCTTT. It translates to CAWSPRHREAFF. Using reference TRBV30 and TRBJ1-1 for the parts outside the CDR3, the full variable domain is SQTIHQWPATLVQPVGSPLSLECTVEGTSNPNLYWYRQAAGRGLQLLFYSVGIGQISSEVPQNLSASRPQDRQFILSSKKLLLSDSGFYLCAWSPRHREAFFGQGTRLTVV.

The rearrangement joins TRBV11-2 to TRBJ1-2; 12 positions agree with TRBD1. Germline lookup yields CDR1 SGHAT and CDR2 FQNNGV. J was trimmed by 6 bases and V by 5 bases; bases with no gene match: 4. This CDR3 is built from 14 residues. In nucleotides, the CDR3 is TGTGCCAGCAGCGGGGGGACAGGGGGCGATGGCTACACCTTC. Translated: CASSGGTGGDGYTF.